What follows are 16 T cell receptor beta chains derived from one specimen sequenced in a study of PD-1 blockade in mismatch repair-deficient tumors. Sequenced by immunoSEQ multiplex PCR; TCRdb stores in-frame clones only, minus some. The repertoire includes about 79,000 clones, approximately 78% of them detected once, and around 5.1% sits in the top ten. The sample here was peripheral blood, taken 44 weeks after starting pembrolizumab. The receptor source for this set is an adult with mismatch repair-deficient cancer.

This clone was detected only once. The chain employs TRBV6-1 and TRBJ2-7, with 7 bases matching TRBD2. CDR1 is MNHNS, CDR2 SASEGT, per germline. CDR3 length: 15 residues. V was pared by 7 bases and J by 3 bases, with 12 bases of the junction left unmatched. CDR3 protein: CASTQSGTTLYEQYF. The CDR3 DNA follows: TGTGCCAGCACCCAATCCGGGACTACCCTCTACGAGCAGTACTTC.

The rearrangement links TRBV18 to TRBJ1-1; the D is unclear. CDR3 length: 12 residues. Germline V gene sequence: CDR1 KGHSH, CDR2 LQKENI. V lost 5 bases and J lost 0, with 4 bases in between. The chain's CDR3 is CASSSMNTEAFF. CDR3 DNA sequence: TGTGCCAGCTCATCGATGAACACTGAAGCTTTCTTT. Full variable domain (rest looked up from reference TRBV18 and TRBJ1-1): NAGVMQNPRHLVRRRGQEARLRCSPMKGHSHVYWYRQLPEEGLKFMVYLQKENIIDESGMPKERFSAEFPKEGPSILRIQQVVRGDSAAYFCASSSMNTEAFFGQGTRLTVV.

J is TRBJ2-5 and V is TRBV27, with unresolved D. There are 16 residues in the CDR3. With 0 bases removed from V and 5 bases from J, the gap between germline ends came to 16 bases. The germline V gene encodes CDR1 MNHEY and CDR2 SMNVEV (reference sequence). The CDR3 nucleotides read TGTGCCAGCAGTTTATCGATCGGAGCCCCTGTCGAGACCCAGTACTTC. Protein product: CASSLSIGAPVETQYF.

The chain couples TRBV2 to TRBJ1-5; 9 bases align to TRBD1. CDR3 length: 17 amino acids. V shed 1 base, J shed 3 bases, and the junction held 7 bases outside the gene matches. Germline V gene lookup returns CDR1 SNHLY and CDR2 FYNNEI. CDR3 region: CASSEVWDRAYNQPQHF. The CDR3 DNA is TGTGCCAGCAGTGAAGTTTGGGACAGGGCGTACAATCAGCCCCAGCATTTT.

Notes on this clone: Different DNA sequences within this sample yield the same CDR3. The rearrangement joins TRBV7-9 to TRBJ2-7; 10 nucleotides align to TRBD2. J was trimmed by 0 bases and V by 1 base; bases with no gene match: 9. Germline V gene sequence: CDR1 SEHNR, CDR2 FQNEAQ (reference sequence). The CDR3 contains 18 residues. The CDR3 sequence is CASSLVRGLAGDSYEQYF. CDR3 sequence (DNA): TGTGCCAGCAGCTTAGTTCGGGGGCTAGCGGGGGACTCCTACGAGCAGTACTTC.

This clone has only a few counts. This rearrangement joins TRBV4-1 to TRBJ1-2; D unresolved. With 3 bases removed from V and 8 bases from J, the gap between germline ends came to 10 bases. The CDR3 sequence is 12 residues long. The germline gives CDR1 MGHRA, CDR2 YSYEKL. The CDR3 coding sequence is TGCGCCAGCAGCCAGCCCGGAACCGGCTACACCTTC. Encoded protein: CASSQPGTGYTF.

DNA of the CDR3: TGCAGCCATAAGGGGGGAGAGACCCAGTACTTC. Translating gives CSHKGGETQYF. The J gene is TRBJ2-5, the V gene TRBV29-1, with D perhaps TRBD1 or TRBD2 (6 bases each). The V end lost 8 bases, the J end lost 4 bases, and 11 bases lay between the germline ends. The CDR3 is 11 residues long. The germline V gene has CDR1 SQVTM and CDR2 ANQGSEA. Looking up the rest from reference TRBV29-1 and TRBJ2-5 gives the full variable domain: SAVISQKPSRDICQRGTSLTIQCQVDSQVTMMFWYRQQPGQSLTLIATANQGSEATYESGFVIDKFPISRPNLTFSTLTVSNMSPEDSSIYLCSHKGGETQYFGPGTRLLVL.

V gene TRBV5-1 combines with J gene TRBJ2-7, with 8 bases that match TRBD1. Germline loops: CDR1 SGHRS, CDR2 YFSETQ. V trimming: 2 bases; J trimming: 5 bases; junction bases outside the gene matches: 9. This CDR3 has 15 residues. CDR3 sequence: CASSFRGQGNNEQYF. In DNA, the CDR3 is TGCGCCAGCAGCTTCAGAGGACAGGGTAACAACGAGCAGTACTTC.

J is TRBJ2-1 and V is TRBV28; 9 nucleotides align to TRBD2. Germline trimming cut 4 bases from V and 15 bases from J; bases unmatched to any gene: 4. This CDR3 spans 11 amino acids. Germline CDR1 is MDHEN and CDR2 is SYDVKM. Here the CDR3 DNA reads TGTGCCAGCAGTTATAGCGGGAGTGTGTTCTTC. Protein: CASSYSGSVFF. The variable domain in full, with the rest retrieved from reference TRBV28 and TRBJ2-1, is DVKVTQSSRYLVKRTGEKVFLECVQDMDHENMFWYRQDPGLGLRLIYFSYDVKMKEKGDIPEGYSVSREKKERFSLILESASTNQTSMYLCASSYSGSVFFGPGTRLTVL.

This clone was seen only once. This chain uses TRBV6-1 with TRBJ1-5; D uncertain. Trimming pared 2 bases from V and 5 bases from J, leaving 7 bases between. The CDR3 covers 13 residues. Per the germline V gene, CDR1 is MNHNS and CDR2 is SASEGT. The CDR3 DNA reads TGTGCCAGCAGTGAAATTCGCTATCAGCCCCAGCATTTT. It specifies CASSEIRYQPQHF.

This chain links TRBV27 with TRBJ2-5, with 7 bases identical to TRBD2. The junction had 7 bases not matched to a gene; V was cut back by 1 base and J by 5 bases. The V gene's germline CDR1 is MNHEY and CDR2 SMNVEV (reference sequence). The CDR3 sequence is 15 residues long. CDR3 loop: CASSLWGGEDETQYF. The CDR3 DNA reads as TGTGCCAGCAGTTTATGGGGGGGGGAGGACGAGACCCAGTACTTC.

This rearrangement joins TRBV6-1 to TRBJ1-4, with TRBD1 as a possible D gene (6 bases). The germline V gene encodes CDR1 MNHNS and CDR2 SASEGT. The V end was cut by 0 bases, the J end by 4 bases, with 15 bases between. The CDR3 has 17 amino acids. As DNA, the CDR3 is TGTGCCAGCAGTGAAGCGCTTCGGGGGGCAATTAATGAAAAACTGTTTTTT. As protein: CASSEALRGAINEKLFF.

The rearrangement joins TRBV5-1 to TRBJ2-7; 13 nucleotides align to TRBD2. The CDR3 sequence is 15 residues long. Germline CDR1 SGHRS, CDR2 YFSETQ. After removal of 4 bases from V and 7 bases from J, the junction contained 8 bases not matched to a gene. The CDR3 bases are TGCGCCAGCAGCACTGGGACTAGCGGGGACCGAGAGCAGTACTTC. Amino acid sequence: CASSTGTSGDREQYF.

The rearrangement links TRBV6-6 to TRBJ2-1; perhaps D is TRBD1 or TRBD2 (5 bases each). This CDR3 is 12 amino acids long. CDR1 and CDR2 from the germline V gene are MNHNY and SVGAGI (reference sequence). Trimming took 6 bases from V and 10 from J, leaving 13 bases between them. For the CDR3, the DNA is TGTGCCAGCAGCCCGGGACCCCGGGAGCAGTTCTTC. Translation: CASSPGPREQFF.

The chain recombines TRBV18 with TRBJ2-1; D gene unclear. V lost 3 bases to trimming and J lost 0 bases, with 12 bases between them. The CDR3 extends over 16 amino acids. Germline lookup yields CDR1 KGHSH and CDR2 LQKENI. CDR3 region: CASSPSAPSSYNEQFF. The CDR3 nucleotides read TGTGCCAGCTCACCGAGCGCTCCGAGCTCCTACAATGAGCAGTTCTTC.

The CDR3 nucleotides are TGTGCCAGCAGCGCCCGAGTCGAGAACACTGAAGCTTTCTTT. Translated, it gives CASSARVENTEAFF. The chain uses TRBV9 and TRBJ1-1, with D unclear. The CDR3 length is 14 residues. The V gene lost 3 bases and the J gene lost 1 base, with 10 bases spanning the gap. CDR1 and CDR2 (germline): SGDLS, YYNGEE.